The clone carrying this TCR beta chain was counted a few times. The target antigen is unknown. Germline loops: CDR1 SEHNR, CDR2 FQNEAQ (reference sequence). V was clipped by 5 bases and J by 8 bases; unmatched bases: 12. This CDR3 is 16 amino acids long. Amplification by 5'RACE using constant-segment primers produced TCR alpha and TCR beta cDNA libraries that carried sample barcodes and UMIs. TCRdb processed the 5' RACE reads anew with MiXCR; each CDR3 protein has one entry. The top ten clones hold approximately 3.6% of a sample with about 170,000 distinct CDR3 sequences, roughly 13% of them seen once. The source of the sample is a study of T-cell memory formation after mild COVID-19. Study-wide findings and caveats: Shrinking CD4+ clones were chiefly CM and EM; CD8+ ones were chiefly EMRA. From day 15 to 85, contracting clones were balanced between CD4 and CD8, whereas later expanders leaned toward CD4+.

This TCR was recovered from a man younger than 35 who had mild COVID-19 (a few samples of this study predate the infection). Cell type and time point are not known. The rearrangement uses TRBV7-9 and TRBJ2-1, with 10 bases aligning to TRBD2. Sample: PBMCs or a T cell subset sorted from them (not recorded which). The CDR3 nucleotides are TGTGCCAGCAGCATGGGCAGGCTAGCGGGGGCAGATGAGCAGTTCTTC. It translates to CASSMGRLAGADEQFF.